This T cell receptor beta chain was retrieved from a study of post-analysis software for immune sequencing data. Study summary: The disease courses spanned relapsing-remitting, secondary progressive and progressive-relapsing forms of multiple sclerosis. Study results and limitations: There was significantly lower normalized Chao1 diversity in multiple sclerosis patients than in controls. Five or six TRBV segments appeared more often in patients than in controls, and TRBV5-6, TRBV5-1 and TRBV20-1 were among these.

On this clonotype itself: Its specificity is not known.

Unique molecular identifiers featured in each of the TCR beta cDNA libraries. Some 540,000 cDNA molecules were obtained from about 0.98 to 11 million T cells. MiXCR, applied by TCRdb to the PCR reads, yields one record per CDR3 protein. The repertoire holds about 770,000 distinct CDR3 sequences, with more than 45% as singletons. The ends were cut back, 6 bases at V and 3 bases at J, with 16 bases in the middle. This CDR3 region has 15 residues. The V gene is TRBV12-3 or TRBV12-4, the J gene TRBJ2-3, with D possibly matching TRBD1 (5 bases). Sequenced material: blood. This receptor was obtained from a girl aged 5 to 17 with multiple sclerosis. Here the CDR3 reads CASRSQGYITDTQYF. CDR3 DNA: TGTGCCAGCAGAAGTCAGGGATATATTACAGATACGCAGTATTTT.